The following is a T cell receptor beta chain sequence with its context. The antigen is not known. As processed by the authors: Junction-only sequences without quality scores came from ImmunoSEQ, so filtering differed. Profiling relied on immunoSEQ multiplex PCR, and the TCRdb table lists in-frame clones only, not all of them. That table gives V, J and clone size, and the DNA gave D and trimming. The repertoire holds around 1.9 million clones, with 85% to 95% as singletons. These data originate in a study of shared clonotypes between healthy human individuals. The overall study: Three plates were used per donor for CD4 naive, three for CD4 memory, two for CD8 naive and one for CD8 memory. Overall study results and limits: Researchers found naive subsets generally carried larger estimated richness than memory subsets. Shared clonotypes: roughly 5% naive CD4, around 3.4% naive CD8, less than 2.5% memory CD4, approximately 0.37% memory CD8.

Germline CDR1 SNHLY, CDR2 FYNNEI. Between the trimmed V and J ends, which lost 3 bases and 5 bases, there was a span of 14 bases. The CDR3 sequence is 15 residues long. Naive CD8 populations comprised CD45RO-negative cells positively selected for CCR7, excluding terminally differentiated effector memory CD45RA+ cells. The sequenced sample was naive CD8+ T cells from PBMCs. The sequence came from a man between 18 and 29 years old in good health. Some clones in this sample may be carry-over from other donors' samples. V is TRBV2 and J is TRBJ2-1, with D tentatively TRBD1 or TRBD2 (5 bases each). CDR3 DNA sequence: TGTGCCAGCAGTGAGGGGACCCTCCTAAACAATGAGCAGTTCTTC. Its translation: CASSEGTLLNNEQFF. Full variable domain (rest looked up from reference TRBV2 and TRBJ2-1): EPEVTQTPSHQVTQMGQEVILRCVPISNHLYFYWYRQILGQKVEFLVSFYNNEISEKSEIFDDQFSVERPDGSNFTLKIRSTKLEDSAMYFCASSEGTLLNNEQFFGPGTRLTVL.